This T cell receptor (beta chain) was obtained from a study of blood T cell repertoires in COVID-19. Study summary: PBMCs, B-cell-depleted T cells, or T cells provided the cDNA or gDNA that made up the material.

This clone was observed once. The method was immunoSEQ multiplex PCR; TCRdb's version includes in-frame clones alone and lacks a portion of them. The sample yields tens of thousands of clones, 70% to 90% seen once. This CDR3 spans 13 amino acids. Trimming removed 10 bases from V and 4 bases from J, with 13 bases in between. The germline V gene encodes CDR1 MDHEN and CDR2 SYDVKM. Input material: peripheral blood. The origin of this receptor is a man aged 65-85 years with acute or convalescent COVID-19. The V gene is TRBV28, the J gene TRBJ1-4; D is unresolved. The CDR3 nucleotides are TGTGCCACCTCGGGAGCACTTAATGAAAAACTGTTTTTT. Translating it yields CATSGALNEKLFF.